The rows below give T cell receptor beta chains drawn from one sample of a study of T cell repertoires in cytomegalovirus infection. TCRdb redid the calling of the reads with MiXCR, one entry per CDR3 protein. Among about 740,000 distinct CDR3 sequences listed, 35% to 45% were seen once. Sequenced: PBMCs. The receptors were gathered from a human donor in good health (CMV status not recorded). Some clones in this sample may be carry-over from other donors' samples. Each CDR3 is given with its conserved first and last residue. The D gene is left open where the match is weak. Expanded clones are given a class, and other clones once, few, many or no size at all.

clone size: NA; D gene: TRBD1; J gene: TRBJ2-5; V gene: TRBV18; CDR3 protein: CASTGQQETQYF; CDR3 DNA: TGTGCCAGCACGGGACAGCAAGAGACCCAGTACTTC
clone size: NA; D gene: TRBD1; J gene: TRBJ1-4; V gene: TRBV7-3; CDR3 protein: CASSLTGTGLEKLFF; CDR3 DNA: TGTGCCAGCAGCTTAACCGGGACAGGGTTAGAAAAACTGTTTTTT
clone size: NA; D gene: NA; J gene: TRBJ2-7; V gene: TRBV7-4; CDR3 protein: CASIKEGRPYEQYF; CDR3 DNA: TGTGCCAGCATCAAAGAGGGACGGCCCTACGAGCAGTACTTC
clone size: NA; D gene: TRBD2; J gene: TRBJ2-7; V gene: TRBV6-2/TRBV6-3; CDR3 protein: CASSYSLAGVEQYF; CDR3 DNA: TGTGCCAGCAGTTACTCCCTAGCGGGAGTCGAGCAGTACTTC
clone size: NA; D gene: TRBD2; J gene: TRBJ2-5; V gene: TRBV7-6; CDR3 protein: CASDSGLAGRETQYF; CDR3 DNA: TGTGCCAGCGACTCGGGCCTAGCGGGAAGAGAGACCCAGTACTTC
clone size: NA; D gene: NA; J gene: TRBJ2-4; V gene: TRBV7-8; CDR3 protein: CASSPPVWGRSKNIQYF; CDR3 DNA: TGTGCCAGCAGCCCCCCCGTCTGGGGGAGATCCAAAAACATTCAGTACTTC
clone size: NA; D gene: NA; J gene: TRBJ1-1; V gene: TRBV4-1; CDR3 protein: CASSQEWGEGTTEAFF; CDR3 DNA: TGCGCCAGCAGCCAAGAGTGGGGTGAGGGGACTACTGAAGCTTTCTTT
clone size: few; D gene: NA; J gene: TRBJ1-6; V gene: TRBV7-2; CDR3 protein: CASSLPRATLSHNSPLHF; CDR3 DNA: TGTGCCAGCAGCTTACCCAGGGCCACTTTATCTCATAATTCACCCCTCCACTTT
clone size: NA; D gene: NA; J gene: TRBJ2-1; V gene: TRBV7-6; CDR3 protein: CASSSWESRNNEQFF; CDR3 DNA: TGTGCCAGCAGCTCATGGGAATCTCGAAACAATGAGCAGTTCTTC
clone size: many; D gene: NA; J gene: TRBJ1-5; V gene: TRBV6-1; CDR3 protein: CASRNLAAPQHF; CDR3 DNA: TGTGCCAGCAGGAACCTAGCTGCGCCCCAGCATTTT